A selection of T cell receptor beta chains follows, all from one sample in a study of blood T cells in healthy people across ages. A single record per CDR3 protein comes from TCRdb applying MiXCR to the 5' RACE reads. Here the sample spans about 830,000 distinct CDR3 sequences, approximately 67% being singletons. The sample consisted of blood. The receptors originated from a man aged 30-40 years in good health. The CDR3 runs from the conserved cysteine through the conserved F or W. The D gene is left open where the match is weak. Only some rows state a clone size, as once, few, many or a class for expanded clones.

v_gene,d_gene,abundance,j_gene,CDR3nt,CDR3aa
TRBV6-5,TRBD1,NA,TRBJ1-2,TGTGCCAGCACCAGGGACAGGCTGAACTATGGCTACACCTTC,CASTRDRLNYGYTF
TRBV29-1,NA,NA,TRBJ1-1,TGCAGCGGCACGAGGCGGGAAAAGTCGGAGGCTTTCTTT,CSGTRREKSEAFF
TRBV29-1,TRBD2,NA,TRBJ2-3,TGCAGCGTCAAGCGGGGGGGAAGAGATACGCAGTATTTT,CSVKRGGRDTQYF
TRBV29-1,TRBD1,NA,TRBJ2-5,TGCAGCGTTGTCCCACAGGGGCCAGAGACCCAGTACTTC,CSVVPQGPETQYF
TRBV29-1,NA,few,TRBJ2-2,TGCAGCGCTACGGGGACAATCAACACCGGGGAGCTGTTTTTT,CSATGTINTGELFF
TRBV7-2,NA,few,TRBJ2-5,TGTGCCAGCAGCGGCGGGGCATCACAACAAGAGACCCAGTACTTC,CASSGGASQQETQYF
TRBV29-1,NA,NA,TRBJ1-4,TGCAGCGTTCAAGGTTCTGAACTGTTTTTT,CSVQGSELFF
TRBV5-6,NA,NA,TRBJ1-2,TGTGCCAGCAGCCCAGGACTTCCTAGCCCCTATGGCTACACCTTC,CASSPGLPSPYGYTF
TRBV2,NA,once,TRBJ1-5,TGTGCCGGAAACAGGGAGATCGGTCAGCCCCAGCATTTT,CAGNREIGQPQHF
TRBV6-5,NA,NA,TRBJ1-6,TGTGCCACCGGACAATATAATTCACCCCTCCACTTT,CATGQYNSPLHF
TRBV2,NA,few,TRBJ2-1,TGTGCCAGCCCTCGGGACGGATTCAATGAGCAGTTCTTC,CASPRDGFNEQFF
TRBV20-1,NA,NA,TRBJ2-1,TGCAGTGCTAGGGCCGCTTGGGGAGGGGGGGATGAGCAGTTCTTC,CSARAAWGGGDEQFF
TRBV28,NA,few,TRBJ2-7,TGTGCCAGCACCTCCAGTTCTTACGAGCAGTACTTC,CASTSSSYEQYF
TRBV4-3,NA,few,TRBJ1-2,TGCGCCAGCAGCCAAGGGGTTATTTCCTATGGCTACACCTTC,CASSQGVISYGYTF
TRBV6-2/TRBV6-3,NA,once,TRBJ2-7,TGTGCCAGCAGTGAAGTAAGTCCCTACGAGCAGTACTTC,CASSEVSPYEQYF
TRBV9,NA,once,TRBJ2-5,TGTGCCAGCAGCTTCTCCTCGGCTAATGAGCAGTACTTC,CASSFSSANEQYF
TRBV29-1,NA,NA,TRBJ1-4,TGCAGCGTTGGACCGACCCGTAATGAAAAACTGTTTTTT,CSVGPTRNEKLFF
TRBV12-3/TRBV12-4,NA,NA,TRBJ1-1,TGTGCCAGCACCGGACAGATGAACACTGAAGCTTTCTTT,CASTGQMNTEAFF
TRBV25-1,NA,NA,TRBJ2-1,TGTGCCAGCAGTGATTCAGGAGGGACTGAGCAGTTCTTC,CASSDSGGTEQFF
TRBV2,NA,NA,TRBJ1-5,TGTGCCAGCGGGGCGAGGGTTCTGGGGGCTTTCCGTCAGCCCCAGCATTTT,CASGARVLGAFRQPQHF
TRBV7-3,TRBD2,NA,TRBJ2-1,TGTGCCAGCAGCTTGGGGACTAGCGGGGGACCCTACAATGAGCAGTTCTTC,CASSLGTSGGPYNEQFF
TRBV12-3/TRBV12-4,NA,NA,TRBJ1-2,TGTGCCAGCAGTTTGGCTGGAACGTTTAGGGGCTACACCTTC,CASSLAGTFRGYTF
TRBV20-1,TRBD1,NA,TRBJ1-2,TGCAGTGCTCCCCCTTTGGAGGGGGCGGGATATGGCTACACCTTC,CSAPPLEGAGYGYTF
TRBV7-9,NA,NA,TRBJ1-1,TGTGCCAGCAGCCCCCGGGGTTATGGTTGGGGAGACACTGAAGCTTTCTTT,CASSPRGYGWGDTEAFF
TRBV27,NA,NA,TRBJ1-4,TGTGCCAGCAGTTTAGAAGGGACCAATGAAAAACTGTTTTTT,CASSLEGTNEKLFF
TRBV4-2,NA,NA,TRBJ2-1,TGTGCCAGCAGCCAAAAATCGGAGCCGTCGTCATCCTACAATGAGCAGTTCTTC,CASSQKSEPSSSYNEQFF
TRBV20-1,NA,NA,TRBJ2-3,TGCAGTGCTAGGTTAGACCCGGGGCCTGGAGCGGCGCAGTATTTT,CSARLDPGPGAAQYF
TRBV7-2,NA,NA,TRBJ2-7,TGTGCCAGCAGCTTAGCGCGTGGCGAAACCTACGAGCAGTACTTC,CASSLARGETYEQYF
TRBV28,NA,NA,TRBJ2-3,TGTGCCAGCAGTACCAACTCCGTAGCGCAGTATTTT,CASSTNSVAQYF
TRBV6-5,TRBD2,NA,TRBJ2-7,TGTGCCAGCAGACCCCGTGGACTAGCGGACTACGAGCAGTACTTC,CASRPRGLADYEQYF
TRBV12-3/TRBV12-4,NA,NA,TRBJ2-3,TGTGCCAGCAGTCATTTAGGGGGAAATCCCACAGATACGCAGTATTTT,CASSHLGGNPTDTQYF
TRBV29-1,NA,NA,TRBJ1-1,TGCAGCGTTGACGGGGATAAGGCAAATGAAGCTTTCTTT,CSVDGDKANEAFF
TRBV14,TRBD1,few,TRBJ2-7,TGTGCCAGCAGCCAAGATACGGTTACGACAGGGAGAGGCTACGAGCAGTACTTC,CASSQDTVTTGRGYEQYF
TRBV20-1,TRBD1,NA,TRBJ2-1,TGCAGTGCTAGGGACAGGGGGCATGAGCAGTTCTTC,CSARDRGHEQFF
TRBV6-4,NA,NA,TRBJ2-6,TGTGCCAGCAGTGACTCTGGAGACTTAAGCTCTGGGGCCAACGTCCTGACTTTC,CASSDSGDLSSGANVLTF
TRBV6-6,NA,few,TRBJ2-3,TGTGCCAGCAGTTACTCGCGGGGCGATACGCAGTATTTT,CASSYSRGDTQYF
TRBV27,NA,few,TRBJ2-3,TGTGCCAGCTCCCCCGGGGTAGGGACCACAGATACGCAGTATTTT,CASSPGVGTTDTQYF
TRBV12-3/TRBV12-4,NA,few,TRBJ1-2,TGTGCCAGCAGTGTGGGGGTCGTCTCGGCACATGGCTACACCTTC,CASSVGVVSAHGYTF
TRBV25-1,TRBD1,NA,TRBJ2-5,TGTGCCAGCAGTGAATCTGAACAGGGGGCAGAGACCCAGTACTTC,CASSESEQGAETQYF
TRBV7-8,NA,once,TRBJ2-2,TGTGCCAGCAGCTTAGCGGGTCTATCGAACACCGGGGAGCTGTTTTTT,CASSLAGLSNTGELFF
TRBV7-2,TRBD2,NA,TRBJ2-1,TGTGCCAGCCTGACAAGCGGGGGGGCGCGGAATGAGCAGTTCTTC,CASLTSGGARNEQFF
TRBV9,TRBD2,NA,TRBJ2-7,TGTGCCAGCAGCGGGGAGGGTCCATCCTACGAGCAGTACTTC,CASSGEGPSYEQYF